These 32 T cell receptor beta chains were all obtained from the same sample, sequenced in a study of blood T cell repertoires in COVID-19. The table came from immunoSEQ multiplex PCR; TCRdb's copy has only in-frame clones and leaves some out. The profile shows under 200,000 clones, 83% of them singletons. The sample taken for sequencing was PBMCs or T cells enriched from blood (not recorded which). Receptors originate from a woman aged 45-59 years in a cohort exposed to, infected with or recovered from COVID-19 (not recorded which).

The V gene is TRBV27, the J gene TRBJ2-2; D gene ambiguous. Germline CDR1 and CDR2: MNHEY and SMNVEV (reference sequence). The CDR3 contains 15 residues. V was pared by 7 bases and J by 3 bases, with 15 bases between. The CDR3 sequence: CASMRVYVDTGELFF. In DNA form, the CDR3 reads TGTGCCAGCATGCGAGTATACGTCGACACCGGGGAGCTGTTTTTT.

The V gene is TRBV15, the J gene TRBJ1-5; D may be TRBD1 (5 bases). The V gene's germline CDR1 is LNHNV and CDR2 YYDKDF (reference sequence). V shed 0 bases and J shed 11 bases, with 8 bases lying between them. The CDR3 is 12 residues long. CDR3 region: CATSRDLGAQHF. CDR3 bases: TGTGCCACCAGCAGAGATTTAGGGGCCCAGCATTTT.

In its sample, this clone was seen once. The V call is TRBV5-6, the J call TRBJ1-2, with D maybe TRBD1 (5 bases). The V gene's germline CDR1 is SGHDT and CDR2 YYEEEE. V was pared by 2 bases and J by 0 bases, with 17 bases between. The length of the CDR3 is 17 residues. The CDR3 nucleotides read TGTGCCAGCAGCTTAACGGCGGCAGGGCGGACTAACTATGGCTACACCTTC. This encodes CASSLTAAGRTNYGYTF.

V and J are TRBV9 and TRBJ2-6; 8 bases are shared with TRBD2. CDR1 and CDR2 from the germline V gene are SGDLS and YYNGEE. J lost 0 bases, V lost 4 bases, and 9 bases had no gene match. The CDR3 is 18 residues long. The CDR3 DNA follows: TGTGCCAGCAGCCCTTTCCTAGCGGGCGTCTCTGGGGCCAACGTCCTGACTTTC. Its protein product is CASSPFLAGVSGANVLTF.

The CDR3 coding sequence is TGTGCCACCAGCAGAGATAAGGGAGTGGAAAAACTGTTTTTT. Its translation is CATSRDKGVEKLFF. The chain couples TRBV15 to TRBJ1-4; D not certain. V was cut by 0 bases and J by 8 bases, with 10 bases left in between. The germline V gene encodes CDR1 LNHNV and CDR2 YYDKDF (reference sequence). CDR3 length: 14 amino acids.

The V call is TRBV11-2, the J call TRBJ2-1; 8 nucleotides line up with TRBD2. In germline, CDR1 is SGHAT, CDR2 FQNNGV. The CDR3 sequence is 19 residues long. The junction had 15 bases not matched to a gene; V was cut back by 5 bases and J by 0 bases. The CDR3 here is CASSTLGLATASSYNEQFF. CDR3 DNA sequence: TGTGCCAGCAGCACCCTAGGACTAGCCACAGCTAGCTCCTACAATGAGCAGTTCTTC.

This clone has a single count. The rearrangement joins TRBV28 to TRBJ1-5; 8 bases align to TRBD1. Germline V CDR1 and CDR2: MDHEN, SYDVKM. This CDR3 comprises 16 residues. V lost 2 bases to trimming and J lost 3 bases; unmatched junction nucleotides: 6. The CDR3: CASSLARTGNNQPQHF. The CDR3, as DNA: TGTGCCAGCAGTTTAGCGCGGACAGGGAACAATCAGCCCCAGCATTTT.

The V call is TRBV28, the J call TRBJ1-6, with TRBD1 matching 9 bases. V lost 3 bases to trimming and J lost 9 bases; unmatched junction nucleotides: 6. The germline V gene has CDR1 MDHEN and CDR2 SYDVKM. The length of the CDR3 is 15 residues. The CDR3 reads CASSFATGGFSPLHF. CDR3 coding DNA: TGTGCCAGCAGTTTTGCGACAGGGGGGTTTTCACCCCTCCACTTT. Variable domain in full (rest from reference TRBV28 and TRBJ1-6): DVKVTQSSRYLVKRTGEKVFLECVQDMDHENMFWYRQDPGLGLRLIYFSYDVKMKEKGDIPEGYSVSREKKERFSLILESASTNQTSMYLCASSFATGGFSPLHFGNGTRLTVT.

This clone was recorded once. The chain carries TRBV11-2 and TRBJ2-3; D perhaps matches TRBD1 (6 bases). The CDR3 is 15 residues long. Trimming stripped 5 bases from V and 3 bases from J, with 15 bases between. Germline V gene lookup returns CDR1 SGHAT and CDR2 FQNNGV. The CDR3 bases are TGTGCCAGCAGCGTCGGGACAACGATAACAGATACGCAGTATTTT. This translates into CASSVGTTITDTQYF.

The J gene is TRBJ2-7, the V gene TRBV5-1; 8 bases line up with TRBD1. Germline V CDR1 and CDR2: SGHRS, YFSETQ. The CDR3 loop spans 15 amino acids. Trimming at V came to 0 bases and at J to 2 bases, leaving 4 bases not matched to a gene. The CDR3 DNA is TGCGCCAGCAGCTTGGGGGGGACAGGAACCTACGAGCAGTACTTC. Amino acid sequence: CASSLGGTGTYEQYF.

The chain has TRBV5-1 and TRBJ2-1; D is undetermined. The V gene's germline CDR1 is SGHRS and CDR2 YFSETQ. V gave up 2 bases and J gave up 0 bases, with 9 bases separating them. The CDR3 extends over 15 amino acids. CDR3 loop: CASSFDTDSYNEQFF. CDR3 sequence (DNA): TGCGCCAGCAGCTTTGACACTGACTCCTACAATGAGCAGTTCTTC.

V usage is TRBV20-1 and J usage is TRBJ2-3; D possibly corresponds to TRBD1 (6 bases). CDR1 DFQATT and CDR2 SNEGSKA come from the germline V gene (reference sequence). Between the trimmed V and J ends, which lost 5 bases and 5 bases, there was a span of 8 bases. The CDR3 is made up of 11 amino acids. The CDR3 region is CSAGRGDTQYF. CDR3 nucleotide sequence: TGCAGTGCTGGCAGGGGAGATACGCAGTATTTT.

The rearrangement joins TRBV2 to TRBJ1-1; D is unresolved. This CDR3 has 14 residues. Germline lookup yields CDR1 SNHLY and CDR2 FYNNEI. V was clipped by 2 bases and J by 5 bases, with 12 bases between them. The CDR3 region is CASSENLLTTEAFF. The CDR3 region has the DNA TGTGCCAGCAGTGAAAATTTACTAACAACTGAAGCTTTCTTT. Filled out from reference TRBV2 and TRBJ1-1, the complete variable domain reads EPEVTQTPSHQVTQMGQEVILRCVPISNHLYFYWYRQILGQKVEFLVSFYNNEISEKSEIFDDQFSVERPDGSNFTLKIRSTKLEDSAMYFCASSENLLTTEAFFGQGTRLTVV.

The V and J genes are TRBV4-2 and TRBJ2-5; D may be TRBD2 (6 bases). This CDR3 contains 15 residues. Germline CDR1 reads LGHNA; CDR2 reads YNFKEQ. Between the trimmed V and J ends, which lost 1 base and 3 bases, there was a span of 12 bases. This CDR3 reads CASSQVGGAEETQYF. The CDR3 nucleotides read TGTGCCAGCAGCCAAGTCGGAGGGGCCGAAGAGACCCAGTACTTC.

The rearrangement links TRBV18 to TRBJ1-6, with 8 bases lining up with TRBD1. This CDR3 has 20 residues. V gave up 5 bases and J gave up 0 bases; unmatched junction bases: 15. Germline V gene data show CDR1 as KGHSH and CDR2 as LQKENI. This CDR3 is CASSTVRGQGSSSYNSPLHF. CDR3 sequence (DNA): TGTGCCAGCTCAACAGTAAGAGGACAGGGCTCTAGCTCCTATAATTCACCCCTCCACTTT. Looking up the rest from reference TRBV18 and TRBJ1-6 gives the full variable domain: NAGVMQNPRHLVRRRGQEARLRCSPMKGHSHVYWYRQLPEEGLKFMVYLQKENIIDESGMPKERFSAEFPKEGPSILRIQQVVRGDSAAYFCASSTVRGQGSSSYNSPLHFGNGTRLTVT.

The chain combines TRBV9 with TRBJ2-5, with 11 bases that match TRBD2. Trimming at V came to 0 bases and at J to 5 bases, leaving 6 bases not matched to a gene. The CDR3 covers 16 residues. The germline gives CDR1 SGDLS, CDR2 YYNGEE. The CDR3 DNA is TGTGCCAGCAGCGTAGTTCCTAGCGGGGGGTTTGAGACCCAGTACTTC. Translation gives CASSVVPSGGFETQYF. The full variable domain, in which reference TRBV9 and TRBJ2-5 provide the parts outside the CDR3, is DSGVTQTPKHLITATGQRVTLRCSPRSGDLSVYWYQQSLDQGLQFLIQYYNGEERAKGNILERFSAQQFPDLHSELNLSSLELGDSALYFCASSVVPSGGFETQYFGPGTRLLVL.

The table lists this clone with many counts. The rearrangement uses TRBV4-2 and TRBJ2-1, with 7 bases fitting TRBD2. The V segment lost 4 bases and the J segment 7 bases; nucleotides outside the gene matches: 19. CDR3 length: 18 residues. Germline values: CDR1 LGHNA, CDR2 YNFKEQ. As DNA, the CDR3 is TGTGCCAGCAGCCTAACGACCCGCGGGGGAGCCCCGGGGAATGAGCAGTTCTTC. As protein: CASSLTTRGGAPGNEQFF.

V gene TRBV4-3 combines with J gene TRBJ2-7, with 7 bases aligning to TRBD1. CDR1 and CDR2 (germline): LGHNA, YSLEER. CDR3 length: 15 amino acids. V trimming: 0 bases; J trimming: 4 bases; junction bases outside the gene matches: 6. CDR3 region: CASSQDSGGPYEQYF. For the CDR3, the DNA is TGCGCCAGCAGCCAAGATTCAGGGGGTCCGTACGAGCAGTACTTC.

The gene calls are TRBV11-3 and TRBJ2-1; D gene uncertain. The germline V gene encodes CDR1 SGHNT and CDR2 YENEEA. Trimming stripped 1 base from V and 0 bases from J, with 4 bases between. The CDR3 runs to 14 residues. The CDR3 reads CASSLGSSYNEQFF. The CDR3 region has the DNA TGTGCCAGCAGCTTAGGGAGCTCCTACAATGAGCAGTTCTTC. The full variable domain, completed using reference TRBV11-3 and TRBJ2-1, is EAGVVQSPRYKIIEKKQPVAFWCNPISGHNTLYWYLQNLGQGPELLIRYENEEAVDDSQLPKDRFSAERLKGVDSTLKIQPAELGDSAVYLCASSLGSSYNEQFFGPGTRLTVL.

Points on this clone: The junction departs from the called germline gene at one end, perhaps through a read error. The V and J genes are TRBV10-1 and TRBJ2-3; 14 bases line up with TRBD2. This CDR3 region has 17 residues. The V gene's germline CDR1 is WNHNN and CDR2 SYGVQD (reference sequence). In nucleotides, the CDR3 is TGCGCCAGCAGTGAGCCGGGACTAGCGGGGGACACAGATACGCATTATTTT. Protein sequence: CASSEPGLAGDTDTHYF.

The gene calls are TRBV28 and TRBJ1-1, with TRBD1 matching over 7 bases. Germline V gene data show CDR1 as MDHEN and CDR2 as SYDVKM. CDR3 length: 13 amino acids. Trimming removed 5 bases from V and 4 bases from J; junction bases left unmatched: 4. The CDR3 region is CASSGYRGTEAFF. The CDR3 coding sequence is TGTGCCAGCAGTGGATACAGGGGCACTGAAGCTTTCTTT.

The chain carries TRBV15 and TRBJ2-6; 8 bases match TRBD1. Germline trimming cut 3 bases from V and 0 bases from J; bases unmatched to any gene: 4. CDR3 size: 17 residues. The germline gives CDR1 LNHNV, CDR2 YYDKDF (reference sequence). The CDR3 spells CATSRPGGASGANVLTF. The CDR3, as DNA: TGTGCCACCAGCAGGCCAGGGGGCGCCTCTGGGGCCAACGTCCTGACTTTC.

Only a few counts were recorded for this clone. V is TRBV6-5 and J is TRBJ2-3, with a weak D call TRBD2 (6 bases). V shed 6 bases and J shed 2 bases, with 15 bases lying between them. This CDR3 region has 15 residues. Germline V gives CDR1 MNHEY, CDR2 SVGAGI. The CDR3 protein is CASRIRRGYTDTQYF. The CDR3 bases are TGTGCCAGCAGGATACGGAGGGGCTACACAGATACGCAGTATTTT.

CDR3 coding DNA: TGTGCCAGCAGCCCACCGTCTACAGGGATGGGGTTCTATGGCTACACCTTC. This codes for CASSPPSTGMGFYGYTF. The chain is built from TRBV11-2 and TRBJ1-2, with D possibly matching TRBD1 (6 bases). V dropped 5 bases and J dropped 4 bases, with 23 bases sitting between them. The CDR3 has 17 residues. The germline V gene has CDR1 SGHAT and CDR2 FQNNGV.

The V gene is TRBV29-1, the J gene TRBJ2-3, with D perhaps TRBD2 (5 bases). From germline, CDR1 is SQVTM and CDR2 ANQGSEA. With 2 bases removed from V and 4 bases from J, the gap between germline ends came to 10 bases. The CDR3 contains 13 residues. The CDR3: CSVEQPRADTQYF. CDR3 sequence (DNA): TGCAGCGTTGAACAGCCGAGGGCAGATACGCAGTATTTT.

The chain carries TRBV6-1 and TRBJ1-5; D is possibly TRBD1 (5 bases). Germline V gene sequence: CDR1 MNHNS, CDR2 SASEGT. The CDR3 runs to 16 residues. V lost 1 base and J 2 bases, leaving 12 bases between the germline ends. The CDR3 sequence is CASSEGLTERNQPQHF. In DNA form, the CDR3 reads TGTGCCAGCAGTGAAGGACTGACAGAACGCAATCAGCCCCAGCATTTT.

The V and J genes are TRBV2 and TRBJ2-3; 11 nucleotides align to TRBD2. This CDR3 spans 19 amino acids. Unmatched junction bases numbered 15, after V lost 2 bases and J lost 5 bases. Germline V lookup: CDR1 SNHLY, CDR2 FYNNEI. This CDR3 is CASSEIVRNSGGAGDTQYF. The DNA of the CDR3 is TGTGCCAGCAGTGAAATTGTTCGGAATAGCGGGGGGGCAGGAGATACGCAGTATTTT.

V usage is TRBV29-1 and J usage is TRBJ2-7; TRBD1 agrees at 8 bases. The germline CDR1 and CDR2 sequences are SQVTM and ANQGSEA. The ends lost 6 bases at V and 2 bases at J; junction bases unmatched: 3. The CDR3 consists of 12 residues. The CDR3 DNA is TGCAGCGTAAACAGGGGGACCTACGAGCAGTACTTC. Protein sequence: CSVNRGTYEQYF.

This chain joins TRBV18 and TRBJ2-1; D gene uncertain. The germline CDR1 and CDR2 sequences are KGHSH and LQKENI. Trimming cost V 6 bases and J 3 bases, with 15 bases left between them. The CDR3 is made up of 15 amino acids. The CDR3 sequence: CASSLAASLYNEQFF. Here the CDR3 DNA reads TGTGCCAGCTCCCTGGCGGCCTCTCTCTACAATGAGCAGTTCTTC.

The chain employs TRBV13 and TRBJ2-1, with TRBD2 identical over 11 bases. The CDR3 extends over 16 amino acids. In germline, CDR1 is PRHDT, CDR2 FYEKMQ (reference sequence). With 5 bases clipped from V and 4 bases from J, the junction kept 7 bases outside the gene matches. The DNA of the CDR3 is TGTGCCAGCAGCCCCCCGGGGACTAGCGGTTACAATGAGCAGTTCTTC. Protein: CASSPPGTSGYNEQFF.

V is TRBV6-5 and J is TRBJ2-3; TRBD2 might be the D (6 bases). Germline CDR1 and CDR2: MNHEY and SVGAGI. This CDR3 contains 15 residues. The V and J ends lost 2 bases and 1 base respectively, with 10 bases between them. CDR3 protein: CASSYGGSRTDTQYF. The CDR3 region has the DNA TGTGCCAGCAGTTACGGGGGGAGCCGCACAGATACGCAGTATTTT.

A single count supports this clone. The chain joins TRBV15 to TRBJ2-7; D gene uncertain. The CDR3 has 16 residues. V was pared by 0 bases and J by 5 bases, with 17 bases between. Germline V lookup: CDR1 LNHNV, CDR2 YYDKDF (reference sequence). The CDR3 protein is CATSRDPSPGTHEQYF. The CDR3 DNA follows: TGTGCCACCAGCAGAGACCCGAGCCCAGGAACCCACGAGCAGTACTTC.